These 25 T cell receptor beta chains were sequenced from one sample in a study of blood T cell repertoires in COVID-19. Data came from immunoSEQ multiplex PCR; TCRdb stores just in-frame clones and leaves some out. The table records under 350,000 clones, more than 80% of them present only once. The sequenced sample was peripheral blood. These receptors all come from a woman in her twenties or thirties with COVID-19, enrolled during active disease.

This clone occurred a few times. The rearrangement links TRBV5-1 to TRBJ2-3, with a tentative D call TRBD2 (6 bases). This CDR3 is built from 18 residues. Germline CDR1 and CDR2: SGHRS and YFSETQ. V shed 4 bases and J shed 4 bases, with 25 bases lying between them. Written as DNA, the CDR3 is TGCGCCAGCAGCCTAACCACCCCGGGGGTGGGTGGGGCAGATACGCAGTATTTT. It translates to CASSLTTPGVGGADTQYF.

This clone has more than one count but fewer than ten. J is TRBJ2-7 and V is TRBV6-1; 8 nucleotides align to TRBD1. The V and J ends lost 0 bases and 4 bases, in that order; junction bases with no gene match: 20. The length of the CDR3 is 20 residues. Germline V gives CDR1 MNHNS, CDR2 SASEGT. The CDR3 here is CASSEAWLTGATDITYEQYF. The CDR3 bases are TGTGCCAGCAGTGAAGCATGGTTGACAGGGGCGACCGACATTACATACGAGCAGTACTTC.

The rearrangement links TRBV28 to TRBJ1-2, with 7 bases that match TRBD1. CDR3 length: 13 amino acids. The V segment lost 5 bases and the J segment 7 bases; nucleotides outside the gene matches: 7. Germline V lookup: CDR1 MDHEN, CDR2 SYDVKM. In DNA form, the CDR3 reads TGTGCCAGCAGTCTTACGACAGGGTTTGGCTACACCTTC. It specifies CASSLTTGFGYTF.

The chain joins TRBV5-1 to TRBJ1-4; TRBD1 aligns across 8 bases. Germline loops: CDR1 SGHRS, CDR2 YFSETQ. There are 14 residues in the CDR3. The V gene end was trimmed by 3 bases and the J gene end by 2 bases; junction bases not matched to a gene: 0. The CDR3 loop reads CASSWTGTNEKLFF. The CDR3 bases are TGCGCCAGCAGCTGGACAGGGACTAATGAAAAACTGTTTTTT. The full variable domain, completed using reference TRBV5-1 and TRBJ1-4, is KAGVTQTPRYLIKTRGQQVTLSCSPISGHRSVSWYQQTPGQGLQFLFEYFSETQRNKGNFPGRFSGRQFSNSRSEMNVSTLELGDSALYLCASSWTGTNEKLFFGSGTQLSVL.

A word on this clone: The sample has other DNA sequences that encode this CDR3 too. The V gene is TRBV5-1, the J gene TRBJ1-1; no definite D call. Trimming pared 4 bases from V and 1 base from J, leaving 11 bases between. Per germline, CDR1 SGHRS and CDR2 YFSETQ. The CDR3 spans 14 residues. The CDR3 coding sequence is TGCGCCAGCAGCCTGGAGGCGGCGAACACTGAAGCTTTCTTT. It encodes CASSLEAANTEAFF.

The chain has TRBV5-4 and TRBJ2-1; D not resolved. Germline V gene data show CDR1 as SGHNT and CDR2 as YYREEE (reference sequence). This CDR3 comprises 14 residues. V shed 2 bases and J shed 8 bases, with 14 bases lying between them. CDR3 in amino acids: CASSLHSPLDEQFF. As DNA, the CDR3 is TGTGCCAGCAGCTTACACAGTCCCCTTGATGAGCAGTTCTTC.

The chain carries TRBV2 and TRBJ2-3, with no clear D. The V gene lost 4 bases and the J gene lost 3 bases, with 11 bases spanning the gap. The CDR3 covers 14 residues. The germline V gene encodes CDR1 SNHLY and CDR2 FYNNEI. This chain's CDR3 is CASSGPFRTDTQYF. The CDR3 DNA follows: TGTGCCAGCAGTGGCCCCTTCCGGACAGATACGCAGTATTTT.

The chain uses TRBV3-1 (or the pseudogene TRBV3-2) and TRBJ2-2, with D possibly matching TRBD1 (5 bases). The CDR3 has 13 amino acids. From germline, CDR1 is LGHDT and CDR2 YNNKEL (reference sequence). V was shortened by 4 bases and J by 8 bases, with 11 bases between the two germline ends. CDR3 in amino acids: CASSREGAGELFF. The CDR3 DNA is TGTGCCAGCAGCCGCGAAGGGGCGGGGGAGCTGTTTTTT.

The chain employs TRBV6-2 or TRBV6-3 and TRBJ1-6; D unclear. Trimming shortened V by 4 bases and J by 16 bases, and 11 bases separated the two germline ends. The CDR3 consists of 11 residues. Germline V gives CDR1 MNHEY, CDR2 SVGEGT. CDR3: CASSWERTLHF. CDR3 DNA: TGTGCCAGCAGTTGGGAGAGGACTCTCCACTTT.

The V call is TRBV28, the J call TRBJ2-1; the D gene is possibly TRBD2 (5 bases). Germline CDR1 reads MDHEN; CDR2 reads SYDVKM. This CDR3 region has 15 residues. Trimming shortened V by 6 bases and J by 1 base, and 13 bases separated the two germline ends. This chain's CDR3 is CASSPDQRSYNEQFF. Written as DNA, the CDR3 is TGTGCCAGCAGCCCTGATCAGCGGTCCTACAATGAGCAGTTCTTC.

The chain uses TRBV28 and TRBJ1-5; TRBD1 agrees at 7 bases. Germline assignment: CDR1 MDHEN and CDR2 SYDVKM. V trimming: 5 bases; J trimming: 1 base; junction bases outside the gene matches: 5. The CDR3 spans 15 residues. CDR3 loop: CASSPQGLSNQPQHF. CDR3 bases: TGTGCCAGCAGTCCACAGGGGTTAAGCAATCAGCCCCAGCATTTT.

The V call is TRBV13, the J call TRBJ2-1; the D gene is possibly TRBD2 (6 bases). Trimming left V 5 bases short and J 0 bases short, with 11 bases between. The germline gives CDR1 PRHDT, CDR2 FYEKMQ (reference sequence). The CDR3 runs to 15 residues. The CDR3 nucleotides read TGTGCCAGCAGCCAATCCGGGAGCTCCTACAATGAGCAGTTCTTC. Translated: CASSQSGSSYNEQFF.

The V and J genes are TRBV30 and TRBJ1-1, with D perhaps matching TRBD1 (6 bases). The CDR3 is made up of 15 amino acids. Trimming shortened V by 2 bases and J by 4 bases, and 17 bases separated the two germline ends. From germline, CDR1 is GTSNPN and CDR2 SVGIG (reference sequence). CDR3 DNA sequence: TGTGCCTGGAGTCCCTGGAGAGGGGGAACCACTGAAGCTTTCTTT. Protein: CAWSPWRGGTTEAFF.

In this sample, this clone turned up once. The genes are TRBV5-4 and TRBJ2-7; D not certain. The CDR3 has 16 residues. V was pared by 2 bases and J by 0 bases, with 15 bases between. Germline V CDR1 and CDR2: SGHNT, YYREEE (reference sequence). CDR3 loop: CASSLKRNLASYEQYF. CDR3 DNA: TGTGCCAGCAGCTTAAAGAGGAACCTTGCCTCCTACGAGCAGTACTTC.

This chain links TRBV6-1 with TRBJ2-7, with D perhaps TRBD2 (6 bases). The CDR3 sequence is 16 residues long. The germline V and J ends were trimmed by 3 bases and 3 bases, with 18 bases remaining between them. CDR1 is MNHNS, CDR2 SASEGT, per germline. CDR3 DNA sequence: TGTGCCAGCAGTGAGGGCCCGGGGACTCTACTCTACGAGCAGTACTTC. This gives the protein CASSEGPGTLLYEQYF.

The genes are TRBV6-5 and TRBJ2-7, with TRBD1 matching over 8 bases. Germline V gives CDR1 MNHEY, CDR2 SVGAGI. The CDR3 runs 16 residues. Trimming took 2 bases from V and 1 from J; bases not matched to a gene: 7. CDR3 nucleotide sequence: TGTGCCAGCAGTTACGCAGGGGGCGGGCGGTCCTACGAGCAGTACTTC. The encoded protein is CASSYAGGGRSYEQYF.

The genes are TRBV7-3 and TRBJ2-7; no firm D call. V was trimmed by 2 bases and J by 1 base, leaving 6 bases between them. The CDR3 consists of 13 residues. Germline-derived CDR1 and CDR2 are SGHTA and FQGTGA. The CDR3 coding sequence is TGTGCCAGCAGCTTATTCGGTTCCTACGAGCAGTACTTC. Its protein is CASSLFGSYEQYF.

The J gene is TRBJ2-2, the V gene TRBV7-6; 8 nucleotides match TRBD1. V shed 5 bases, J shed 4 bases, and the junction held 6 bases outside the gene matches. The V gene's germline CDR1 is SGHVS and CDR2 FNYEAQ. This CDR3 is built from 15 residues. CDR3: CASSRGQGGTGELFF. CDR3 in DNA: TGTGCCAGCAGCCGAGGACAGGGTGGCACCGGGGAGCTGTTTTTT. The full variable domain, in which reference TRBV7-6 and TRBJ2-2 provide the parts outside the CDR3, is GAGVSQSPRYKVTKRGQDVALRCDPISGHVSLYWYRQALGQGPEFLTYFNYEAQQDKSGLPNDRFSAERPEGSISTLTIQRTEQRDSAMYRCASSRGQGGTGELFFGEGSRLTVL.

The chain combines TRBV29-1 with TRBJ2-1; 8 bases are shared with TRBD2. The CDR3 consists of 18 residues. Germline CDR1 and CDR2: SQVTM and ANQGSEA. V gave up 2 bases and J gave up 7 bases; unmatched junction bases: 19. CDR3 loop: CSVETPVSGRKWANEQFF. The DNA of the CDR3 is TGCAGCGTTGAAACCCCCGTCAGCGGGAGAAAGTGGGCAAATGAGCAGTTCTTC.

This chain links TRBV7-2 with TRBJ2-3; tentatively, D is TRBD1 (5 bases). Germline lookup yields CDR1 SGHTA and CDR2 FQGNSA. V was cut by 3 bases and J by 2 bases, with 9 bases left in between. This CDR3 is 14 amino acids long. CDR3 sequence: CASSFGAPTDTQYF. CDR3 sequence (DNA): TGTGCCAGCAGCTTTGGGGCACCCACAGATACGCAGTATTTT.

CDR3 in DNA: TGTGCCACCCGGGGGGGTAGGAGCAATCAGCCCCAGCATTTT. Protein: CATRGGRSNQPQHF. This sequence joins TRBV15 and TRBJ1-5; maybe TRBD1 (5 bases). Deletions cut 8 bases from V and 1 base from J, with 12 bases between. The CDR3 consists of 14 residues. Germline CDR1 is LNHNV and CDR2 is YYDKDF (reference sequence).

The genes are TRBV10-3 and TRBJ2-6, with D possibly TRBD2 on 5 matching bases. The CDR3 is made up of 14 amino acids. V dropped 7 bases and J dropped 0 bases, with 7 bases sitting between them. Looked up from germline, CDR1 is ENHRY and CDR2 is SYGVKD. In DNA, the CDR3 is TGTGCCATCACGGAGGACTCTGGGGCCAACGTCCTGACTTTC. Protein sequence: CAITEDSGANVLTF.

This chain connects TRBV20-1 to TRBJ2-5; D call uncertain. Germline loops: CDR1 DFQATT, CDR2 SNEGSKA (reference sequence). Trimming removed 3 bases from V and 2 bases from J, with 4 bases in between. This CDR3 spans 11 amino acids. As DNA, the CDR3 is TGCAGTGCTAGTTCTCAAGAGACCCAGTACTTC. Its protein is CSASSQETQYF.

The rearrangement joins TRBV5-6 to TRBJ1-3; TRBD1 agrees at 9 bases. With V trimmed by 4 bases and J by 0 bases, 5 bases remained unmatched. Germline V CDR1 and CDR2: SGHDT, YYEEEE. The CDR3 runs to 16 residues. This CDR3 reads CASSRDRANSGNTIYF. The CDR3 DNA reads as TGTGCCAGCAGCCGGGACAGGGCCAACTCTGGAAACACCATATATTTT.

CDR3 nucleotide sequence: TGTGCCAGCAGTTACGAAGCCTATAGCAATCAGCCCCAGCATTTT. It specifies CASSYEAYSNQPQHF. The chain links TRBV6-2 or TRBV6-3 to TRBJ1-5; D is ambiguous. Trimming removed 2 bases from V and 0 bases from J, with 8 bases in between. This CDR3 has 15 amino acids. Germline CDR1 and CDR2: MNHEY and SVGEGT.